The clone carrying this TCR beta chain occurred a few times. What it binds is not known. V shed 3 bases and J shed 3 bases, with 6 bases lying between them. The CDR3 runs 13 residues. These data originate in a study of identical twins. General study results and limits: Memory repertoires lacked the insertion deficit that abundant cord blood beta clonotypes showed. For zero-insertion analyses, partial confounding could come from invariant MAIT and iNKT cells. Not following the same donors, the study drew its conclusions from cross-sectional statistical analysis.

Template switching added a universal primer site; cDNA carried unique molecular identifiers. TCRdb independently ran MiXCR on the 5' RACE reads; one entry per CDR3 protein. The sample consists of a few hundred thousand distinct CDR3 sequences, around 9.7% of them appearing once. The genes are TRBV12-3 or TRBV12-4 and TRBJ2-1; D not certain. The sequence derives from a woman aged 45-65 years in good health. The material sequenced was naive T cells sorted from blood. CDR3 amino acids: CASSFLLYNEQFF. In DNA, the CDR3 is TGTGCCAGCAGTTTTCTACTCTACAATGAGCAGTTCTTC.